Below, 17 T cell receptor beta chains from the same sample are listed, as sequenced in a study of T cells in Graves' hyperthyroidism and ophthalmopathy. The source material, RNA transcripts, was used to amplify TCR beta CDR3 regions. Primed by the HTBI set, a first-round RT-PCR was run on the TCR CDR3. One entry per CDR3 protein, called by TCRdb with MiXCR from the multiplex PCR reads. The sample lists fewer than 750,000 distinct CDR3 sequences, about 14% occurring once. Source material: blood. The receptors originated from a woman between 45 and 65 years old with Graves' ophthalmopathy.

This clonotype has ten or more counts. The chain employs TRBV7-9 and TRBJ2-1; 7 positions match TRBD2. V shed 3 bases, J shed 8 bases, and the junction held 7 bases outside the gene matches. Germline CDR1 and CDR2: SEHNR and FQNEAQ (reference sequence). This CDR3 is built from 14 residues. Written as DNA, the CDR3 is TGTGCCAGCAGCTTGCTAGGACTAGTCGATGAGCAGTTCTTC. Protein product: CASSLLGLVDEQFF.

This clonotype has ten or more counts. The CDR3 protein is CASSNRVPGELFF. The CDR3 DNA reads as TGTGCCAGCAGCAACAGGGTCCCCGGGGAGCTGTTTTTT. The chain combines TRBV7-3 with TRBJ2-2; possible D gene TRBD1, 6 bases. The CDR3 contains 13 residues. Per germline, CDR1 SGHTA and CDR2 FQGTGA. V lost 5 bases and J 6 bases, leaving 10 bases between the germline ends.

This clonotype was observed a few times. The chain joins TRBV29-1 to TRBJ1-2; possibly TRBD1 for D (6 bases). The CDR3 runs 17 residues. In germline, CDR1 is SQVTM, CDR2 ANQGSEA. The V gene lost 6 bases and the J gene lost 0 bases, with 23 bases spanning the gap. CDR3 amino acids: CSVVTQGTRITNYGYTF. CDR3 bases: TGCAGCGTGGTGACCCAGGGGACCCGCATTACTAACTATGGCTACACCTTC.

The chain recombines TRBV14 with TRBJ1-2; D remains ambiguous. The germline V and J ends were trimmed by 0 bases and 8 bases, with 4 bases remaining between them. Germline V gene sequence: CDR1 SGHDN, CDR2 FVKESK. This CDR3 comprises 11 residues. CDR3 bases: TGTGCCAGCAGCCAAGATAGGGGCTACACCTTC. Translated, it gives CASSQDRGYTF.

CDR3 sequence (DNA): TGTGCCAGCAGTCCGGATCATACCTACAATGAGCAGTTCTTC. Residues: CASSPDHTYNEQFF. This chain connects TRBV7-3 to TRBJ2-1; D is undetermined. Germline lookup yields CDR1 SGHTA and CDR2 FQGTGA. Trimming pared 6 bases from V and 2 bases from J, leaving 11 bases between. CDR3 length: 14 amino acids.

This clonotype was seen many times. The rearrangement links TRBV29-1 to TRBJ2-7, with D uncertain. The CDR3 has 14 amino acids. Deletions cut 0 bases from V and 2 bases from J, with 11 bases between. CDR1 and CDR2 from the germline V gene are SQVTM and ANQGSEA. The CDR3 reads CSVEEGSRTYEQYF. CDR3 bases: TGCAGCGTTGAAGAGGGCAGCCGAACCTACGAGCAGTACTTC.

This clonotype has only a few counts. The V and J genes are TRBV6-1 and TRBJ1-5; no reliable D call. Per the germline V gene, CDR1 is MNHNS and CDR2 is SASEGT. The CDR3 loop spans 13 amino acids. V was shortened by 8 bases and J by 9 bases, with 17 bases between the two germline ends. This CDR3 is CASSEGHARPQHF. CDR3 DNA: TGTGCCAGCTCTGAGGGTCACGCTCGGCCCCAGCATTTT.

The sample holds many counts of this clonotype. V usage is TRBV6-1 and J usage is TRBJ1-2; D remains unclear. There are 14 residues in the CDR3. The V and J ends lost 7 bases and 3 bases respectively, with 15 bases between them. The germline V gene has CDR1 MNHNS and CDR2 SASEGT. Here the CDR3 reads CASIVGFGDYGYTF. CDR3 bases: TGTGCCAGCATTGTGGGTTTTGGCGACTATGGCTACACCTTC.

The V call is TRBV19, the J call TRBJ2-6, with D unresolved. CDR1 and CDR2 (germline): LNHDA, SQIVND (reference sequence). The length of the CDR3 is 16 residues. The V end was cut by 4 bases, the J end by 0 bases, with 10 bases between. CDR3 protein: CASSRDVNSGANVLTF. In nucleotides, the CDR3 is TGTGCCAGTAGTAGGGATGTTAACTCTGGGGCCAACGTCCTGACTTTC.

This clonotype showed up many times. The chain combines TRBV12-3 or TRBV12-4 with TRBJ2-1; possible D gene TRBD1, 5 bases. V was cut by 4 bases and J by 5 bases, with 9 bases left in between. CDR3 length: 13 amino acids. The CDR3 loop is CASSYLQDNEQFF. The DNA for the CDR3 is TGTGCCAGCAGTTATTTACAGGACAATGAGCAGTTCTTC.

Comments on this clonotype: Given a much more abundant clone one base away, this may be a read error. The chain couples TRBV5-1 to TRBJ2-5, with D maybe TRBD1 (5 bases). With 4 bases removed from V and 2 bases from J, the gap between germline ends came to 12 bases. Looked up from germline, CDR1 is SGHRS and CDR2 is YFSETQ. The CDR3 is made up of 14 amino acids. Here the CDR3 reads CASSLKTAQETQYF. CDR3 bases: TGCGCCAGCAGCCTTAAGACAGCTCAAGAGACCCAGTACTTC.

The CDR3 sequence: CASSQQVSTEAFF. The CDR3 region has the DNA TGTGCCAGCAGCCAGCAGGTTAGCACTGAAGCTTTCTTT. The genes are TRBV3-1 and TRBJ1-1; D gene unclear. The CDR3 totals 13 residues. CDR1 LGHDT and CDR2 YNNKEL come from the germline V gene (reference sequence). The V and J ends lost 3 bases and 4 bases respectively, with 9 bases between them. The entire variable domain, with the rest obtained from reference TRBV3-1 and TRBJ1-1, is as follows: DTAVSQTPKYLVTQMGNDKSIKCEQNLGHDTMYWYKQDSKKFLKIMFSYNNKELIINETVPNRFSPKSPDKAHLNLHINSLELGDSAVYFCASSQQVSTEAFFGQGTRLTVV.

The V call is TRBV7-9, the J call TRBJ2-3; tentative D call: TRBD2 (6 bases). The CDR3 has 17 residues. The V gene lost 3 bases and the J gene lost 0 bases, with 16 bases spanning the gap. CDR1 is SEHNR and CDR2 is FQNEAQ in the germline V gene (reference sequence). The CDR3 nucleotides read TGTGCCAGCAGCTTTGCCAGTGGCAGCGGGAGCACAGATACGCAGTATTTT. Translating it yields CASSFASGSGSTDTQYF.

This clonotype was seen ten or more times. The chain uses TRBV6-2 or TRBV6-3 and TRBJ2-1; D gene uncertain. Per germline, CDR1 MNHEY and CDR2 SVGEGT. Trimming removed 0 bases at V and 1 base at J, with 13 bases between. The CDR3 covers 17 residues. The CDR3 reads CASSYSNRRRSYNEQFF. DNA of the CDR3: TGTGCCAGCAGTTACTCGAACCGGCGACGATCCTACAATGAGCAGTTCTTC.

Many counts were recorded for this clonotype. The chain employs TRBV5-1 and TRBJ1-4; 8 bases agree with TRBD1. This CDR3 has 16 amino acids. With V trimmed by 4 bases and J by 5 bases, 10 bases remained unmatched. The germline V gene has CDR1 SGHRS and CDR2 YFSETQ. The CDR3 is CASSLDRGGGNEKLFF. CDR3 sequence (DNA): TGCGCCAGCAGCCTCGACAGGGGAGGAGGAAATGAAAAACTGTTTTTT. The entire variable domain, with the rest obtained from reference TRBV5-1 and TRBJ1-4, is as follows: KAGVTQTPRYLIKTRGQQVTLSCSPISGHRSVSWYQQTPGQGLQFLFEYFSETQRNKGNFPGRFSGRQFSNSRSEMNVSTLELGDSALYLCASSLDRGGGNEKLFFGSGTQLSVL.

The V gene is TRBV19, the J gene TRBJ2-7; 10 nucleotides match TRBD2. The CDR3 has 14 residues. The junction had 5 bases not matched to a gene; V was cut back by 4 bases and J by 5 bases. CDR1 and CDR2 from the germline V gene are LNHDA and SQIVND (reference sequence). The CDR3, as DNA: TGTGCCAGTAGTAGGGGTAGCGGGAGGAACGAGCAGTACTTC. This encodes CASSRGSGRNEQYF. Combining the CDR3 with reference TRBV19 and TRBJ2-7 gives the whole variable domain DGGITQSPKYLFRKEGQNVTLSCEQNLNHDAMYWYRQDPGQGLRLIYYSQIVNDFQKGDIAEGYSVSREKKESFPLTVTSAQKNPTAFYLCASSRGSGRNEQYFGPGTRLTVT.

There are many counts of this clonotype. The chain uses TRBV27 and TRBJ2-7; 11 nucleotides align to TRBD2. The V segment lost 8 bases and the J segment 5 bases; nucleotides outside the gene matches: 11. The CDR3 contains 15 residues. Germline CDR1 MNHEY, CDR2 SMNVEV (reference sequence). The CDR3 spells CASGGASSGRHEQYF. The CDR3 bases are TGTGCCAGCGGCGGGGCGTCTAGCGGGAGGCACGAGCAGTACTTC.